This record concerns one T cell receptor (beta chain) sequence. As yet, its antigen is unknown. Trimming stripped 4 bases from V and 4 bases from J, with 10 bases between. The CDR3 has 13 amino acids. The germline CDR1 and CDR2 sequences are SNHLY and FYNNEI. The protocol was immunoSEQ multiplex PCR, while the TCRdb copy is restricted to in-frame clones and leaves out a portion. The sample has tens of thousands of clones; 88% are singletons. This sample was taken from a study of T cell responses to AZD1222 COVID-19 vaccine. Study-wide points: Donors were chiefly white British, with a greater number of females, and clonal diversity was perhaps underestimated. Spike as a whole was targeted by vaccine-associated CD4 TCRs, dominant at 160-218 and 743-854. Of spike-specific TCRs, nearly half reportedly target regions left unmutated in variants. Repertoires were obtained only post-peak T cell response.

The chain is built from TRBV2 and TRBJ1-2, with a possible D match to TRBD1 (5 bases). This receptor was identified in an adult who received the AZD1222 COVID-19 vaccine. The sequencing here drew on peripheral blood, taken 28 days after the second AZD1222 dose. The CDR3 DNA is TGTGCCAGCAGTGCTCGGGGCGTCTATGGCTACACCTTC. This gives the protein CASSARGVYGYTF.